The entry below describes one T cell receptor beta chain. These data originate in a study of blood T cell repertoires in COVID-19. Overall study context: Whether acute or convalescent, the COVID-19 samples came from the United States, Italy and Spain.

Sequenced by immunoSEQ multiplex PCR; TCRdb stores in-frame clones only, minus some. Among 110,000 to 150,000 clones listed, around 73% were seen once. The ends lost 5 bases at V and 8 bases at J; junction bases unmatched: 7. The CDR3 is 14 residues long. CDR1 is SGHAT, CDR2 FQNNGV, per germline. Material: PBMCs or T cells enriched from blood (not recorded which). The V and J genes are TRBV11-2 and TRBJ1-4, with 8 bases fitting TRBD1. The receptor comes from a woman between 45 and 65 years old who had recovered from COVID-19. CDR3 DNA: TGTGCCAGCAGCCTGGACAGGGCTCGGGAAAAACTGTTTTTT. Amino acids: CASSLDRAREKLFF.